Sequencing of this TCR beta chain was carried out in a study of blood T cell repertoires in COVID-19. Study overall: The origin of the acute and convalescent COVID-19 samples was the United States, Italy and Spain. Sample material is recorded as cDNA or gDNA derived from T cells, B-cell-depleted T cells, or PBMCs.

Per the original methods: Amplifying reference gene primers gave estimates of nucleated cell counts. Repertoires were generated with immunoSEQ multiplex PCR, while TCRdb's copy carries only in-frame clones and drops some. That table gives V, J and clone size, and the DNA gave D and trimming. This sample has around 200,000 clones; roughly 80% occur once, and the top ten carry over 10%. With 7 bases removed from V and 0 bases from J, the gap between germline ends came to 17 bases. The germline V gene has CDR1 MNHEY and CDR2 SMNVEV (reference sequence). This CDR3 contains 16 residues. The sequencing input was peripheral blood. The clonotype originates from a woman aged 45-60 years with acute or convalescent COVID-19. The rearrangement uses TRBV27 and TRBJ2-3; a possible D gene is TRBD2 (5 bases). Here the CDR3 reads CASNPRGQSSTDTQYF. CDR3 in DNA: TGTGCCAGCAACCCCCGAGGGCAGTCTAGCACAGATACGCAGTATTTT.